This is a list of T cell receptor beta chains from one sample in a study of siplizumab effects on memory and regulatory T cells. Profiling relied on immunoSEQ multiplex PCR, and the TCRdb table lists in-frame clones only, not all of them. The profile covers tens of thousands of clones, with under 98% appearing a single time and over 0.6% taken by the ten largest. Material: naive CD4+ T cells sorted from blood. These receptors came from a human donor in good health. Each CDR3 is given with its conserved first and last residue. The size entry is marked missing in some rows and otherwise reads once, few, many or a size class.

once	TRBV6-5	CATLEIGPPTREQYF
-	TRBV5-1	CASSLDGNQPQHF
-	TRBV5-1	CASSLGPTDTQYF
-	TRBV6-5	CASSYKHLNTEAFF
-	TRBV14	CASSQVAQETQYF
few	TRBV30	CAWRQGTGTEAFF
-	TRBV5-6	CASSLAPGSGNTDTQYF
-	TRBV2	CASSEGATLNTEAFF
-	TRBV7-9	CASSWGGGQETQYF
-	TRBV15	CATSRDPGGNQPQHF
-	TRBV19	CASSDQRGYYEQYF